The 32 T cell receptor beta chains below all came from one sample that was sequenced in a study of metastatic and nonmetastatic thyroid tumors. TCRdb reprocessed the PCR reads via MiXCR. The table includes about 32,000 clones, around 7% detected once. Every patient was untreated before thyroid surgery. Sample: blood. These receptor sequences come from a female donor with papillary thyroid cancer or a benign thyroid nodule (not recorded which). Some clones in this sample may be carry-over from other donors' samples.

This clone came up many times. The V gene is TRBV25-1, the J gene TRBJ2-5; a weak D match, TRBD1 (5 bases). Germline V gene data show CDR1 as MGHDK and CDR2 as SYGVNS. The CDR3 sequence is 13 residues long. V dropped 6 bases and J dropped 1 base, with 9 bases sitting between them. In DNA, the CDR3 is TGTGCCAGCAGGCAAGGGGCCCAAGAGACCCAGTACTTC. It yields the protein CASRQGAQETQYF.

Many counts were recorded for this clone. The chain links TRBV6-1 to TRBJ1-2; 10 nucleotides agree with TRBD1. The CDR3 extends over 15 amino acids. Germline-derived CDR1 and CDR2 are MNHNS and SASEGT. Germline trimming cut 4 bases from V and 4 bases from J; bases unmatched to any gene: 6. The DNA for the CDR3 is TGTGCCAGCAGTGTATCCGGGACAGGGGTCTATGGCTACACCTTC. Translating it yields CASSVSGTGVYGYTF.

In its sample, this clone was seen many times. The chain couples TRBV7-2 to TRBJ1-6; no definite D call. This CDR3 has 15 residues. V gave up 5 bases and J gave up 7 bases, with 15 bases separating them. Germline assignment: CDR1 SGHTA and CDR2 FQGNSA. The CDR3 here is CASSPEGRPNSPLHF. CDR3 DNA: TGTGCCAGCAGCCCGGAGGGCAGGCCCAATTCACCCCTCCACTTT.

In its sample, this clone was seen many times. This chain connects TRBV11-2 to TRBJ2-6, with D maybe TRBD1 (5 bases). There are 15 residues in the CDR3. Trimming cost V 5 bases and J 1 base, with 9 bases left between them. Germline CDR1 SGHAT, CDR2 FQNNGV. Here the CDR3 reads CASSPDISGANVLTF. DNA of the CDR3: TGTGCCAGCAGCCCGGACATTTCTGGGGCCAACGTCCTGACTTTC.

This clone was seen many times. J is TRBJ2-4 and V is TRBV5-1; D gene ambiguous. V was clipped by 0 bases and J by 5 bases, with 9 bases between them. Looked up from germline, CDR1 is SGHRS and CDR2 is YFSETQ. This CDR3 has 14 residues. Written as DNA, the CDR3 is TGCGCCAGCAGCTTGGCAGGTCCCCAAAACATTCAGTACTTC. Translated: CASSLAGPQNIQYF.

The sample holds many counts of this clone. The chain links TRBV19 to TRBJ2-5; the D is unclear. The germline CDR1 and CDR2 sequences are LNHDA and SQIVND (reference sequence). The CDR3 is made up of 14 amino acids. Trimming removed 4 bases from V and 4 bases from J, with 13 bases in between. For the CDR3, the DNA is TGTGCCAGTAGTAAGGAGCGTGGGCGAGAGACCCAGTACTTC. Its translation is CASSKERGRETQYF.

This clone was observed at least ten times. The J gene is TRBJ2-3, the V gene TRBV6-1; weak D call: TRBD1 (5 bases). This CDR3 spans 14 amino acids. V lost 3 bases and J lost 3, with 10 bases in between. Looked up from germline, CDR1 is MNHNS and CDR2 is SASEGT. The CDR3 sequence: CASSEVDRTDTQYF. DNA for the CDR3: TGTGCCAGCAGTGAGGTCGACAGAACAGATACGCAGTATTTT.

V gene TRBV19 combines with J gene TRBJ2-3; tentative D call: TRBD2 (5 bases). The germline V and J ends were trimmed by 10 bases and 3 bases, with 26 bases remaining between them. Germline CDR1 LNHDA, CDR2 SQIVND (reference sequence). The CDR3 has 17 residues. CDR3 amino acids: CANKMRLASAKTDTQYF. For the CDR3, the DNA is TGTGCCAATAAGATGAGGTTAGCGTCGGCGAAAACAGATACGCAGTATTTT.

A few counts support this clone. The CDR3 DNA sequence: TGTGCCAGCAGTTGGACATATAACTATGGCTACACCTTC. This translates into CASSWTYNYGYTF. The rearrangement links TRBV28 to TRBJ1-2; TRBD1 is a possible D gene (5 bases). The CDR3 runs to 13 residues. The germline gives CDR1 MDHEN, CDR2 SYDVKM. Deletions cut 4 bases from V and 1 base from J, with 7 bases between.

This clone was counted ten times or more. V is TRBV4-2 and J is TRBJ2-3, with D hard to call. This CDR3 spans 17 amino acids. In germline, CDR1 is LGHNA, CDR2 YNFKEQ. Trimming shortened V by 0 bases and J by 0 bases, and 13 bases separated the two germline ends. CDR3 nucleotides: TGTGCCAGCAGCCAAGATTTACGAGCGCCGAGCACAGATACGCAGTATTTT. Amino acids: CASSQDLRAPSTDTQYF.

Ten or more counts support this clone. The chain has TRBV12-3 or TRBV12-4 and TRBJ2-2; the match to TRBD1 covers 9 bases. This CDR3 is built from 15 residues. V lost 7 bases to trimming and J lost 8 bases; unmatched junction nucleotides: 11. In nucleotides, the CDR3 is TGTGCCAGCAAAACCGGGACAGGGACATCGGGGGAGCTGTTTTTT. This encodes CASKTGTGTSGELFF.

This clone is termed medium-sized (0.01 to 0.1%). The genes are TRBV6-5 and TRBJ2-7; the D gene is possibly TRBD1 (6 bases). In germline, CDR1 is MNHEY, CDR2 SVGAGI. This CDR3 is 13 amino acids long. V was trimmed by 2 bases and J by 4 bases, leaving 9 bases between them. CDR3: CASSYGTMYEQYF. CDR3 DNA: TGTGCCAGCAGTTACGGGACAATGTACGAGCAGTACTTC.

This clone was counted ten times or more. CDR3 sequence: CASIRLLNTEAFF. CDR3 bases: TGTGCCAGCATCCGACTGCTGAACACTGAAGCTTTCTTT. This chain uses TRBV6-1 with TRBJ1-1, with no clear D. Germline CDR1 MNHNS, CDR2 SASEGT. V gave up 7 bases and J gave up 0 bases, with 9 bases separating them. This CDR3 contains 13 residues.

Turning to this clone: This may be a read error, as it is one base from a much larger clone. This rearrangement joins TRBV5-1 to TRBJ2-1; TRBD2 matches at 7 bases. The CDR3 is 17 residues long. V shed 4 bases and J 4 bases; nucleotides not matched to a gene: 14. Germline-derived CDR1 and CDR2 are SGHRS and YFSETQ. CDR3 amino acids: CASSPSLLPGGYNEQFF. In nucleotides, the CDR3 is TGCGCCAGCAGCCCTAGTCTACTACCGGGGGGATACAATGAGCAGTTCTTC.

The table lists this clone with many counts. This sample also contains other DNA sequences that code for the same CDR3. The chain carries TRBV20-1 and TRBJ2-3, with 9 nucleotides matching TRBD1. Germline V lookup: CDR1 DFQATT, CDR2 SNEGSKA (reference sequence). The CDR3 covers 15 residues. J gave up 3 bases and V 6 bases, and 10 bases lay outside the gene matches. The CDR3 DNA reads TGCAGTGCCTGCGGAACAGGGGGCGAGACAGATACGCAGTATTTT. Amino acid sequence: CSACGTGGETDTQYF.

This clone came up a few times. The V gene is TRBV5-4, the J gene TRBJ2-3; TRBD2 agrees at 9 bases. Losses at the gene ends were 3 bases for V and 4 bases for J; bases not matched to a gene: 6. Per the germline V gene, CDR1 is SGHNT and CDR2 is YYREEE (reference sequence). The CDR3 runs to 15 residues. CDR3 bases: TGTGCCAGCAGCTGGGGCGGGAGGGCCGCAGATACGCAGTATTTT. Translated: CASSWGGRAADTQYF. The variable domain in full, completed from reference TRBV5-4 and TRBJ2-3, reads ETGVTQSPTHLIKTRGQQVTLRCSSQSGHNTVSWYQQALGQGPQFIFQYYREEENGRGNFPPRFSGLQFPNYSSELNVNALELDDSALYLCASSWGGRAADTQYFGPGTRLTVL.

The genes are TRBV20-1 and TRBJ2-1, with 13 nucleotides matching TRBD2. The CDR3 contains 16 residues. V lost 4 bases, J lost 11 bases, and 14 bases stayed unmatched. CDR1 DFQATT and CDR2 SNEGSKA come from the germline V gene (reference sequence). The CDR3 here is CSATGLAGVTGYQQFF. For the CDR3, the DNA is TGCAGTGCTACTGGACTAGCGGGAGTGACGGGGTATCAGCAGTTCTTC.

Ten or more counts support this clone. Written as DNA, the CDR3 is TGTGCCAGCAGTTACCGGGAGGGCTCCTACAATGAGCAGTTCTTC. The encoded protein is CASSYREGSYNEQFF. The chain is built from TRBV6-5 and TRBJ2-1, with 8 bases identical to TRBD2. This CDR3 comprises 15 residues. Germline trimming cut 2 bases from V and 0 bases from J; bases unmatched to any gene: 0. Germline V gene data show CDR1 as MNHEY and CDR2 as SVGAGI.

This clone showed up many times. The rearrangement uses TRBV30 and TRBJ1-1, with D uncertain. In germline, CDR1 is GTSNPN, CDR2 SVGIG (reference sequence). This CDR3 is 11 amino acids long. The V gene lost 2 bases and the J gene lost 6 bases, with 7 bases spanning the gap. This CDR3 reads CAWSTASEAFF. CDR3 coding DNA: TGTGCCTGGAGTACCGCCTCTGAAGCTTTCTTT. Full variable domain (rest looked up from reference TRBV30 and TRBJ1-1): SQTIHQWPATLVQPVGSPLSLECTVEGTSNPNLYWYRQAAGRGLQLLFYSVGIGQISSEVPQNLSASRPQDRQFILSSKKLLLSDSGFYLCAWSTASEAFFGQGTRLTVV.

At least ten counts were recorded for this clone. In nucleotides, the CDR3 is TGCAGCGTTTCCGGACAGACGAACACCGGGGAGCTGTTTTTT. It yields the protein CSVSGQTNTGELFF. The chain recombines TRBV29-1 with TRBJ2-2; a possible D gene is TRBD1 (6 bases). The CDR3 is made up of 14 amino acids. Germline lookup yields CDR1 SQVTM and CDR2 ANQGSEA. V lost 5 bases and J 0 bases, leaving 10 bases between the germline ends.

This clone has a count of ten or more. The V gene is TRBV7-9, the J gene TRBJ2-1, with 7 positions matching TRBD2. This CDR3 comprises 15 residues. Per germline, CDR1 SEHNR and CDR2 FQNEAQ (reference sequence). The ends lost 6 bases at V and 0 bases at J; junction bases unmatched: 5. DNA for the CDR3: TGTGCCAGCAGGTCGCGGACTAGCTCCTACAATGAGCAGTTCTTC. It translates to CASRSRTSSYNEQFF.

This clone was seen repeatedly, ten times or more. The same CDR3 is also encoded by other DNA sequences in this sample. The V and J genes are TRBV29-1 and TRBJ2-5; tentative D call: TRBD1 (5 bases). Trimming removed 6 bases from V and 1 base from J, with 15 bases in between. The CDR3 totals 14 residues. The germline CDR1 and CDR2 sequences are SQVTM and ANQGSEA. CDR3 region: CSVEAGYGQETQYF. As DNA, the CDR3 is TGCAGCGTAGAGGCAGGGTACGGCCAAGAGACCCAGTACTTC.

This clone has at least ten counts. The chain joins TRBV24-1 to TRBJ1-5; TRBD1 might be the D (6 bases). V lost 3 bases to trimming and J lost 5 bases, with 13 bases between them. The CDR3 has 15 residues. In germline, CDR1 is KGHDR, CDR2 SFDVKD. CDR3 nucleotides: TGTGCCACCAGTGATGCCCGGGACAAGTATCAGCCCCAGCATTTT. It yields the protein CATSDARDKYQPQHF.

This clone was counted many times. This sequence joins TRBV27 and TRBJ2-3, with D possibly TRBD1 on 6 matching bases. The CDR3 sequence is 14 residues long. CDR1 and CDR2 from the germline V gene are MNHEY and SMNVEV (reference sequence). Trimming took 8 bases from V and 3 from J, leaving 15 bases between them. This CDR3 is CASGQTGRTDTQYF. Here the CDR3 DNA reads TGTGCCAGCGGTCAGACAGGACGGACAGATACGCAGTATTTT.

By sample fraction, this clone is medium-sized. The rearrangement joins TRBV19 to TRBJ2-6; D unclear. The CDR3 length is 16 residues. Between the trimmed V and J ends, which lost 3 bases and 0 bases, there was a span of 9 bases. The germline CDR1 and CDR2 sequences are LNHDA and SQIVND (reference sequence). CDR3 loop: CASSMDGSSGANVLTF. In nucleotides, the CDR3 is TGTGCCAGTAGTATGGACGGAAGCTCTGGGGCCAACGTCCTGACTTTC.

Ten or more counts support this clone. The rearrangement links TRBV5-6 to TRBJ2-2; 7 bases fit TRBD1. The CDR3 runs to 15 residues. The V and J ends lost 2 bases and 7 bases, in that order; junction bases with no gene match: 8. Looked up from germline, CDR1 is SGHDT and CDR2 is YYEEEE. The CDR3 nucleotides read TGTGCCAGCAGCTTCCCAGCGACAGGGTACGGGGAGCTGTTTTTT. It specifies CASSFPATGYGELFF.

This clone was seen ten or more times. The chain is built from TRBV2 and TRBJ2-1; a possible D gene is TRBD2 (6 bases). Trimming cost V 6 bases and J 9 bases, with 21 bases left between them. Germline values: CDR1 SNHLY, CDR2 FYNNEI. The CDR3 spans 15 residues. The CDR3 DNA reads TGTGCCAGCAGGGCTTACGGGGGAGCCGCGGGTGAGCAGTTCTTC. It translates to CASRAYGGAAGEQFF.

This clone was seen many times. The rearrangement links TRBV12-3 or TRBV12-4 to TRBJ2-4; the match to TRBD2 covers 12 bases. This CDR3 contains 15 residues. The ends lost 6 bases at V and 8 bases at J; junction bases unmatched: 8. CDR3 DNA: TGTGCCAGCAGACCTAGCGGGAGGGCCGGGGACATTCAGTACTTC. As protein: CASRPSGRAGDIQYF.

This clone was counted many times. The V gene is TRBV28, the J gene TRBJ2-7; the D is unclear. The V gene's germline CDR1 is MDHEN and CDR2 SYDVKM. The CDR3 runs to 15 residues. Trimming stripped 8 bases from V and 0 bases from J, with 17 bases between. The CDR3 spells CASPEPSNFSYEQYF. CDR3 DNA sequence: TGTGCCAGCCCTGAGCCCTCTAACTTCTCCTACGAGCAGTACTTC.

This clone was detected ten times or more. V is TRBV5-1 and J is TRBJ1-5; tentatively, D is TRBD1 (5 bases). Germline V gene sequence: CDR1 SGHRS, CDR2 YFSETQ. The CDR3 sequence is 13 residues long. Trimming took 0 bases from V and 7 from J, leaving 8 bases between them. The CDR3 DNA sequence: TGCGCCAGCAGCTTGGGGGGCTGGCAGCCCCAGCATTTT. Its translation is CASSLGGWQPQHF.

At least ten counts were recorded for this clone. The chain couples TRBV12-3 or TRBV12-4 to TRBJ2-1; 10 nucleotides line up with TRBD2. V was clipped by 6 bases and J by 4 bases; unmatched bases: 3. The CDR3 contains 14 residues. The CDR3 DNA reads as TGTGCCAGCAGAACTAGCGGGAATTACAATGAGCAGTTCTTC. It is translated as CASRTSGNYNEQFF.

This clone was seen at least ten times. The chain joins TRBV4-3 to TRBJ1-6, with D unresolved. The CDR3 runs to 13 residues. Trimming stripped 0 bases from V and 13 bases from J, with 10 bases between. The germline CDR1 and CDR2 sequences are LGHNA and YSLEER. The CDR3 coding sequence is TGCGCCAGCAGCCAAGACCGGGGTGGGCCCCTCCACTTT. It codes for CASSQDRGGPLHF.